This TCR beta chain was captured in a study of molecular identifiers for immune sequencing clone quantification. Overall study findings and caveats: In naive cells, clones above 20 RNA copies held under 1% of molecules, whereas in effector cells they held over 98%.

The CDR3 sequence is 15 residues long. The germline V gene has CDR1 SEHNR and CDR2 FQNEAQ (reference sequence). V gave up 5 bases and J gave up 5 bases; unmatched junction bases: 6. Each CDR3 protein gets one entry after TCRdb re-called the PCR reads with MiXCR. The sample shows about 640,000 distinct CDR3 sequences, 15% to 20% of them seen only once. This clonotype was observed at least ten times. Its specificity is unknown. This sequence joins TRBV7-9 and TRBJ1-1; 12 bases are shared with TRBD1. The TCR sequence derives from a human donor in good health. Some libraries in this study had Jurkat cell RNA spiked in. The material sequenced was naive CD8+ T cells from blood, with Jurkat cell RNA spiked in. Subset meaning: FACS-sorted CD8+CD4-CCR7+CD45RA+ naive T cells. The CDR3 sequence: CASSKGTGGRTEAFF. CDR3 nucleotides: TGTGCCAGCAGCAAAGGGACAGGGGGCAGAACTGAAGCTTTCTTT.